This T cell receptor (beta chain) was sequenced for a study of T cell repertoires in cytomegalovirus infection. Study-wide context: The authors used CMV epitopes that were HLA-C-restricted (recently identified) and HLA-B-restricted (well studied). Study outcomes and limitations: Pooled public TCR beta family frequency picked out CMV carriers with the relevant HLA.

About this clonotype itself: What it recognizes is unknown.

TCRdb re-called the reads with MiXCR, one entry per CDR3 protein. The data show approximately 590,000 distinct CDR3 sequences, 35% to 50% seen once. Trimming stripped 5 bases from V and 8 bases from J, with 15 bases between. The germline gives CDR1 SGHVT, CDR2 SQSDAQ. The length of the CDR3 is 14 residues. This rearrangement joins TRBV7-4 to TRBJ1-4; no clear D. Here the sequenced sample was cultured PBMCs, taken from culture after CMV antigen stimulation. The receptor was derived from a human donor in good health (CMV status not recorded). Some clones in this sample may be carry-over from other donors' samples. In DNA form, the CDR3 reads TGTGCCAGCAGCCGAGGGCAGGCCTGGGAAAAACTGTTTTTT. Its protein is CASSRGQAWEKLFF.